This T cell receptor (beta chain) was documented in a study of blood T cell repertoires in COVID-19 (TCRdb year 2020). About the investigation overall: Samples covering the acute and convalescent phases of COVID-19 were provided by collaborators in the United States, Italy and Spain. Deeply sampled blood TCRbeta repertoires from subjects exposed to, actively infected with, or recovered from COVID-19 were included in the dataset. Where available, HLA class I and class II types were obtained from metadata supplied by the sample provider rather than from assay-based typing. Nearly every sample came with metadata listing a de-identified subject ID, COVID-19 status, age in years and sex. The material from the prospective study consisted of cDNA or gDNA derived from T cells, B-cell-depleted T cells, or PBMCs. The repertoires were released in a freely available public database meant as a resource for research on the immune response to SARS-CoV-2. Samples came from the ongoing ImmuneRACE study (first 160 participants) plus 1,254 subjects from 6 global collaborators. Results and caveats for the whole study, not just this receptor: How much clinical and demographic metadata was included differed by source and by participant, and the metadata was provided uncurated.

TCRbeta CDR3 regions were amplified from genomic DNA using the immunoSEQ Assay, a bias-controlled multiplex PCR. The study's own analysis went as follows. The number of nucleated cells in each sample was estimated from the amplification of reference gene primers within the assay. To quantify the absolute abundance of each unique TCRbeta CDR3 rearrangement, sequence reads were collapsed and filtered. Productive Simpson clonality was computed per sample as the square root of Simpson's diversity index over productive rearrangements. TCRdb's version of the immuneACCESS table is confined to in-frame rearrangements and falls short of the full clone set. An unresolved V gene accounts for under half of the shortfall where checked; the remainder is of unknown origin. Clonal size and the V and J genes are those of that table, whereas D and trimming came from the DNA. This sample lists 200,000 to 250,000 clones; 75% to 90% were detected once. The top ten hold 3% to 4.5% of the sample.

In the prospective study, participants were roughly 18 to 89 years old, resided in 20 to 30 geographic areas of the United States, and were enrolled through a virtual design. To assign participants to cohorts, the prospective study relied on clinical history that participants themselves reported in a screening survey and a study questionnaire. In the prospective study, whole blood, serum and a nasopharyngeal or oropharyngeal swab were collected from each participant by mobile phlebotomists. Prospective study participants could optionally give additional blood draws and questionnaires over an approximately 2-month period. Before DNA extraction, prospective study blood samples were shipped either frozen or at room temperature. According to the germline V gene, CDR1 reads SGHRS and CDR2 reads YFSETQ. V loses 0 bases of germline sequence and J loses 5 bases, and the interval between the two ends is 20 bases. CDR3 length: 17 amino acids, cysteine to phenylalanine. Here the CDR3 DNA is all that survives: 51 bases in frame from base 1.

Concerning this clone itself: What antigen it recognizes has not been identified. Base-call qualities are not available, and no considerably larger clone is one nucleotide away.

This TCR was recovered from a woman between 40 and 55 years old with acute COVID-19. Sequencing input: PBMCs or T cells enriched from blood (not recorded which). The sequence is built from TRBV5-1 and TRBJ2-5, with TRBD1 perhaps the D gene, on 7 matching bases. The CDR3 here reads CASSLAGGGRNRETQYF. The DNA sequence follows: TGCGCCAGCAGCTTGGCCGGAGGGGGCAGGAATAGGGAGACCCAGTACTTC.